The clone carrying this T cell receptor (beta chain) was picked up many times. The sample originates from a study of T cells in Graves' hyperthyroidism and ophthalmopathy. The CDR3 has 17 residues. The germline gives CDR1 SGHAT, CDR2 FQNNGV. Germline trimming cut 5 bases from V and 3 bases from J; bases unmatched to any gene: 9. Amplification yielded TCR beta CDR3 regions, with RNA transcripts as the source. The HTBI primer set was used in a first-round RT-PCR of the TCR CDR3. MiXCR, run by TCRdb on the multiplex PCR reads, gives a single entry per CDR3 protein. Here the sample spans about 250,000 distinct CDR3 sequences, 20% to 25% being singletons.

The chain recombines TRBV11-2 with TRBJ2-5; 13 bases fit TRBD2. Sequencing was carried out using blood. The TCR comes from a man younger than 40 with Graves' ophthalmopathy. This CDR3 is CASSPITGTSGKETQYF. DNA for the CDR3: TGTGCCAGCAGCCCAATTACCGGGACTAGCGGGAAAGAGACCCAGTACTTC.